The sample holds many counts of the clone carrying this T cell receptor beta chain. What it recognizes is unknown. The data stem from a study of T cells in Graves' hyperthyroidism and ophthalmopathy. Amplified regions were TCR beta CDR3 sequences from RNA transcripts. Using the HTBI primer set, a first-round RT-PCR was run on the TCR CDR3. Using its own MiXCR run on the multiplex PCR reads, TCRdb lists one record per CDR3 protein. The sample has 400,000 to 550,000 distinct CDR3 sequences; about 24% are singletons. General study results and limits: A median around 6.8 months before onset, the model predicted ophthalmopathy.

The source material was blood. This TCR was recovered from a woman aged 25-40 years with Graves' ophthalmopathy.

The CDR3 protein is CASSSTLHLNTEAFF. For the CDR3, the DNA is TGTGCCAGCAGTTCCACACTACACCTGAACACTGAAGCTTTCTTT. The V gene is TRBV27, the J gene TRBJ1-1; D remains unclear. Germline loops: CDR1 MNHEY, CDR2 SMNVEV (reference sequence). V gave up 4 bases and J gave up 0 bases, with 12 bases separating them. The CDR3 is 15 residues long.